The 8 T cell receptor beta chains listed next were all sequenced from one sample in a study of blood T cells in healthy people across ages (dated by TCRdb to the mid-2010s). Libraries came from 5' RACE. The sample was run on an Illumina HiSeq 2500. A second PCR of roughly 6 to 12 cycles was performed with a sample-barcoded 5' primer and a J-beta primer mix. TCRdb cleaned the public reads at Q25 with fastp, built clones with MiXCR and kept in-frame beta chains. Identical CDR3 protein sequences are pooled into one entry, listed with their most common genes and DNA. This sample holds hundreds of thousands of distinct CDR3 sequences; about 50% were observed only once. The top ten clonotypes cover less than 15% of the sample. The specimen sequenced was blood. Receptor source: a woman older than 75 in good health.

A word on this clonotype: This may be a read error: a much more frequent sequence differs by one nucleotide. CDR3 protein: CASSSLAGSGNVQFF. CDR3 bases: TGTGCCAGCAGCTCGCTAGCGGGATCGGGCAATGTGCAGTTCTTC. The chain employs TRBV7-8 and TRBJ2-1; 9 bases agree with TRBD2. The CDR3 loop spans 15 amino acids. CDR1 SGHVS and CDR2 FQNEAQ come from the germline V gene.

The chain recombines TRBV7-9 with TRBJ1-3; the match to TRBD1 covers 7 bases. This CDR3 is 14 amino acids long. Trimming cost V 5 bases and J 4 bases; bases outside gene matches: 5. The germline V gene encodes CDR1 SEHNR and CDR2 FQNEAQ (reference sequence). CDR3 nucleotides: TGTGCCAGCAGCATACAGGGGTACGGAAACACCATATATTTT. Translation gives CASSIQGYGNTIYF.

Many counts were recorded for this clonotype. This chain links TRBV5-1 with TRBJ2-2; 9 nucleotides align to TRBD1. Germline CDR1 reads SGHRS; CDR2 reads YFSETQ. CDR3 length equals 15 residues. Trimming took 4 bases from V and 3 from J; bases not matched to a gene: 4. This CDR3 reads CASSPDRGYTGELFF. CDR3 coding DNA: TGCGCCAGCAGCCCGGACAGGGGTTACACCGGGGAGCTGTTTTTT.

In this sample, this clonotype turned up many times. This sequence may be a read error, since a much larger clone differs from it by one base. This chain connects TRBV6-5 to TRBJ2-6, with D perhaps TRBD1 (5 bases). The germline V and J ends were trimmed by 2 bases and 2 bases, with 7 bases remaining between them. The CDR3 covers 15 residues. Germline CDR1 is MNHEY and CDR2 is SVGAGI. The CDR3 loop reads CASSYAGTGANVLTF. CDR3 nucleotides: TGTGCCAGCAGTTACGCAGGGACTGGGGCCAACGTCCTGACTTTC.

The V and J genes are TRBV2 and TRBJ2-7; D perhaps matches TRBD1 (5 bases). The germline CDR1 and CDR2 sequences are SNHLY and FYNNEI. The CDR3 extends over 14 amino acids. V was cut by 8 bases and J by 7 bases, with 21 bases left in between. The CDR3 DNA reads TGTGCCAGCGCCCCCTGGACAAGCGATCGGGAGCAGTACTTC. Its protein product is CASAPWTSDREQYF. Full variable domain (outside the CDR3, taken from reference TRBV2 and TRBJ2-7): EPEVTQTPSHQVTQMGQEVILRCVPISNHLYFYWYRQILGQKVEFLVSFYNNEISEKSEIFDDQFSVERPDGSNFTLKIRSTKLEDSAMYFCASAPWTSDREQYFGPGTRLTVT.

With respect to this clonotype: A much larger clone sits a single nucleotide away, making a read error possible. This chain uses TRBV25-1 with TRBJ2-3; D gene ambiguous. This CDR3 region has 15 residues. Germline lookup yields CDR1 MGHDK and CDR2 SYGVNS. CDR3 protein: CASSLGGYKGDAQYF. DNA for the CDR3: TGTGCCAGCAGTCTCGGTGGATACAAAGGAGATGCGCAGTATTTT.

This clonotype was recorded at least ten times. The gene calls are TRBV12-3 or TRBV12-4 and TRBJ1-2, with D maybe TRBD1 (6 bases). This CDR3 is built from 11 residues. Trimming cost V 1 base and J 9 bases, with 6 bases left between them. In nucleotides, the CDR3 is TGTGCCAGCAGTTTAGGGGACAGCTACACCTTC. Protein sequence: CASSLGDSYTF.

This chain uses TRBV12-3 or TRBV12-4 with TRBJ2-3; possible D gene TRBD2, 5 bases. V was clipped by 10 bases and J by 4 bases, with 15 bases between them. The CDR3 has 13 amino acids. The CDR3 here is CATNRGSADTQYF. The CDR3 coding sequence is TGTGCCACCAACAGAGGGAGCGCAGATACGCAGTATTTT.